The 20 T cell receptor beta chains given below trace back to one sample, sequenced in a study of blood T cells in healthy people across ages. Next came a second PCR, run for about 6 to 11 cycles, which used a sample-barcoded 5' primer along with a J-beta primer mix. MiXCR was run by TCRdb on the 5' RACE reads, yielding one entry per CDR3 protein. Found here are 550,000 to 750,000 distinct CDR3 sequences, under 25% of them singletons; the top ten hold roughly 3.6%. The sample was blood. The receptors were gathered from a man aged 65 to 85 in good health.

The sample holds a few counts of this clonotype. The DNA of the CDR3 is TGCGCCAGCAGCCAAGGACAGGGGGGAACCTCTGGGGCCAACGTCCTGACTTTC. Translated: CASSQGQGGTSGANVLTF. The chain carries TRBV4-1 and TRBJ2-6; 9 positions match TRBD1. Germline loops: CDR1 MGHRA, CDR2 YSYEKL. Unmatched junction bases numbered 4, after V lost 1 base and J lost 0 bases. CDR3 length: 18 residues.

In DNA form, the CDR3 reads TGTGCCAGCACAGGCACAGGGGTTGGCACAGATACGCAGTATTTT. It is translated as CASTGTGVGTDTQYF. The V call is TRBV7-2, the J call TRBJ2-3; the match to TRBD1 covers 7 bases. Looked up from germline, CDR1 is SGHTA and CDR2 is FQGNSA. The trim removed 7 bases at V and 1 base at J, leaving 8 bases unmatched. The CDR3 has 15 residues.

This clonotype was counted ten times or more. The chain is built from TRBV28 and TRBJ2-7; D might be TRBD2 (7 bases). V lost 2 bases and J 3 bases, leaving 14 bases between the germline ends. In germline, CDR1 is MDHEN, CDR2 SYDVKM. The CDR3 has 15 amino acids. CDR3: CASSLQGTTDYEQYF. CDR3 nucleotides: TGTGCCAGCAGTTTACAGGGGACTACAGACTACGAGCAGTACTTC.

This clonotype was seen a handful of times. CDR3 in amino acids: CASSEAGRLQETQYF. CDR3 nucleotide sequence: TGTGCCAGCAGCGAAGCGGGCCGGCTACAAGAGACCCAGTACTTC. The chain links TRBV25-1 to TRBJ2-5; perhaps TRBD2 as D (6 bases). This CDR3 has 15 amino acids. The V gene lost 6 bases and the J gene lost 2 bases, with 16 bases spanning the gap. CDR1 is MGHDK and CDR2 is SYGVNS in the germline V gene.

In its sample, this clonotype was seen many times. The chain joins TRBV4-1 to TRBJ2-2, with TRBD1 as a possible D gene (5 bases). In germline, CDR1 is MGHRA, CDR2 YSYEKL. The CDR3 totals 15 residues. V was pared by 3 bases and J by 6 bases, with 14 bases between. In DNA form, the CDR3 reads TGCGCCAGCAGCCACAATAAGGGGAATCCCGGGGAGCTGTTTTTT. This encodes CASSHNKGNPGELFF.

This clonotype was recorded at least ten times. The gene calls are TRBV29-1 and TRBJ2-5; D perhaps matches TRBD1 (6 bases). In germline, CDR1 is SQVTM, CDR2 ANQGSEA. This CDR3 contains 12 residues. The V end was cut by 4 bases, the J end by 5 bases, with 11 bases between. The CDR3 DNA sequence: TGCAGCGTTGCCAAGGGGGTGGAGACCCAGTACTTC. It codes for CSVAKGVETQYF.

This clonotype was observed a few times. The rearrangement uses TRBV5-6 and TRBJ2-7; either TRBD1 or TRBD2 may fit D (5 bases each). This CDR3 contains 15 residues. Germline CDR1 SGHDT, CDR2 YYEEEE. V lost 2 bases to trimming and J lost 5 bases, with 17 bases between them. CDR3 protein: CASSFRDGGYDEQYF. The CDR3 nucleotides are TGTGCCAGCAGCTTCCGGGACGGCGGGTACGACGAGCAGTACTTC.

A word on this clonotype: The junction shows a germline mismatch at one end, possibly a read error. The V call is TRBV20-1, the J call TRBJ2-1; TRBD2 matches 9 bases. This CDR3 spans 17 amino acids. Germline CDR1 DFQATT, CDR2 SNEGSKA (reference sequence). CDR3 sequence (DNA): TGCAGTGCTAGAGATCCTAGCGGGAAATACTCCTACAATGAGCGGTTCTTC. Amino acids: CSARDPSGKYSYNERFF.

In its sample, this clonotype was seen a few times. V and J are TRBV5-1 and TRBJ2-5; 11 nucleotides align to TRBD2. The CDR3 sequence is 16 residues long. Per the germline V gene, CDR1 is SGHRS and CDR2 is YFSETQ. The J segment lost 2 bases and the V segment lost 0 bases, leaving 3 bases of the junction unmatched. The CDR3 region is CASSLVGTSGQETQYF. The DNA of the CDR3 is TGCGCCAGCAGCTTGGTTGGGACTAGCGGTCAAGAGACCCAGTACTTC.

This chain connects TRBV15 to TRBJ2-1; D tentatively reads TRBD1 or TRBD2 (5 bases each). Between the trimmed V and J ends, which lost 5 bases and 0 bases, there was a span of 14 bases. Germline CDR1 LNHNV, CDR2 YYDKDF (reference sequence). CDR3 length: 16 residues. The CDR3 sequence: CATSSRDASSYNEQFF. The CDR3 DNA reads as TGTGCCACCAGCTCCCGGGACGCAAGCTCCTACAATGAGCAGTTCTTC.

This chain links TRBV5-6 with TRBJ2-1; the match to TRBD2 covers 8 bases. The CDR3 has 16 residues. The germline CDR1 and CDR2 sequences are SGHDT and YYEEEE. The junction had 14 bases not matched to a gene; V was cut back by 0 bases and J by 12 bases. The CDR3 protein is CASSLGGTSRGQMQFF. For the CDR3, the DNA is TGTGCCAGCAGCTTGGGAGGGACTAGTAGGGGCCAGATGCAGTTCTTC.

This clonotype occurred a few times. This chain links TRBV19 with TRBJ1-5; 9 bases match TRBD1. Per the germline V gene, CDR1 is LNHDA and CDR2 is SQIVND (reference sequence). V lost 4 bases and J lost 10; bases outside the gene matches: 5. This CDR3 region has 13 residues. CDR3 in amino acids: CASSTRDRDPQHF. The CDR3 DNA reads TGTGCCAGTAGTACCAGGGACAGGGACCCCCAGCATTTT.

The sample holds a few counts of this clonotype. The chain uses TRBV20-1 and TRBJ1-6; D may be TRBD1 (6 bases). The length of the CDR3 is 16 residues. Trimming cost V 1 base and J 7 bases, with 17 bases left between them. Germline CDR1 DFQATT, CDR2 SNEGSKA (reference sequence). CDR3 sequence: CSARANRELGNSPLHF. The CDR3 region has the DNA TGCAGTGCTAGAGCCAACAGGGAGTTAGGGAATTCACCCCTCCACTTT.

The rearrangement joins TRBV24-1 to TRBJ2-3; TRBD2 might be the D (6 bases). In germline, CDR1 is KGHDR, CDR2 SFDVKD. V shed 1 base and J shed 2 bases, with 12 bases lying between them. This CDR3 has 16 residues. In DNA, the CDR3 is TGTGCCACCAGTGATTTCCGCCGGGACTTCACAGATACGCAGTATTTT. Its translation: CATSDFRRDFTDTQYF.

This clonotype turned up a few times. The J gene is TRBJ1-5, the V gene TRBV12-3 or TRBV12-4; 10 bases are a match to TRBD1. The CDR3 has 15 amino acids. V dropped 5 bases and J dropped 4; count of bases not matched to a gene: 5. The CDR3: CASSLGQGVNQPQHF. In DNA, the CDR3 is TGTGCCAGCAGTCTTGGACAGGGGGTAAATCAGCCCCAGCATTTT.

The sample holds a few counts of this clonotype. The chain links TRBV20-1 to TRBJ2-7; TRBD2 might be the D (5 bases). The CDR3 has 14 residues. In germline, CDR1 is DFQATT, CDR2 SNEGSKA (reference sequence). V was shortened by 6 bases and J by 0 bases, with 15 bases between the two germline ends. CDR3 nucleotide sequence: TGCAGTGCCCCTCGGGATCGCAGCTCCTACGAGCAGTACTTC. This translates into CSAPRDRSSYEQYF.

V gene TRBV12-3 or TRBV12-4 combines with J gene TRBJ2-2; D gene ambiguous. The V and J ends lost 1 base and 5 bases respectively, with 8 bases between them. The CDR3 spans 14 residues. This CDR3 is CASSLDQTTGELFF. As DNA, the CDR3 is TGTGCCAGCAGTTTAGACCAGACAACCGGGGAGCTGTTTTTT.

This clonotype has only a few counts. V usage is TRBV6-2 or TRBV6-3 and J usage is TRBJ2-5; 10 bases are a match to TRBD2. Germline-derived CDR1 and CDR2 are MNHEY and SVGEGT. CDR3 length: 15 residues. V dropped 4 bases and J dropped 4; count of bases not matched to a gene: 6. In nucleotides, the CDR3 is TGTGCCAGCAGTTCACTAGCGGGATTTGGAGAGACCCAGTACTTC. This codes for CASSSLAGFGETQYF.

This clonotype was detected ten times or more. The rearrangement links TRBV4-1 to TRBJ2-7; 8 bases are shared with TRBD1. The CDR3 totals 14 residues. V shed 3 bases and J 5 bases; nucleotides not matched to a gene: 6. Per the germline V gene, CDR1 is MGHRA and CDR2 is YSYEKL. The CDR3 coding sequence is TGCGCCAGCAGCCACCCCGGGACAGGAAACGAGCAGTACTTC. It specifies CASSHPGTGNEQYF.

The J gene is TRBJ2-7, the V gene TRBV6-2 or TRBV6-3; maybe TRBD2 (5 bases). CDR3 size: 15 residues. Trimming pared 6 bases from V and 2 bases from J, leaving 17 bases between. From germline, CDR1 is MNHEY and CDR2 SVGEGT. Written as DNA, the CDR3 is TGTGCCAGCAGCCTGACCAGCGGAGGAACCTACGAGCAGTACTTC. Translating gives CASSLTSGGTYEQYF.